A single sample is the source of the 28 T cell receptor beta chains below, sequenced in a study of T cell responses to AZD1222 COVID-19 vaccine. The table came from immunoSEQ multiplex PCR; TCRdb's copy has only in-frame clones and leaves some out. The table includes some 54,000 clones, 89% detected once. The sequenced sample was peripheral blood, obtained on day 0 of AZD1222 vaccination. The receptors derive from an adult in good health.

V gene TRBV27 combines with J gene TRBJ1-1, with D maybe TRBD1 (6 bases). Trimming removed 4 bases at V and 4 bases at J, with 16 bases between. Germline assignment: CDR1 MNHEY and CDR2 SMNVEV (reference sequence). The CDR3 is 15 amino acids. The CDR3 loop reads CASSSWEGGGTEAFF. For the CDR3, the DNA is TGTGCCAGCAGTTCCTGGGAGGGGGGAGGCACTGAAGCTTTCTTT.

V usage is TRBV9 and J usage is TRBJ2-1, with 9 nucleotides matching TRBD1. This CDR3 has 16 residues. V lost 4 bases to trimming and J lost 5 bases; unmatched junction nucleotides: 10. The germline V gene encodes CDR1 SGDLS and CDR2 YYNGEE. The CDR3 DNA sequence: TGTGCCAGCAGCCCTTGGACAGGGGCGGGGCACAATGAGCAGTTCTTC. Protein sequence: CASSPWTGAGHNEQFF.

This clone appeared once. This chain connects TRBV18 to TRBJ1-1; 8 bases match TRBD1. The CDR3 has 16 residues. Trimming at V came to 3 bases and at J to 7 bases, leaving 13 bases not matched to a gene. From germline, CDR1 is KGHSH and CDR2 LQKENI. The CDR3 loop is CASSPRTGIISHEAFF. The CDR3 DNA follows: TGTGCCAGCTCACCCAGGACAGGGATAATTTCTCATGAAGCTTTCTTT.

The chain's CDR3 is CASSLAGRDTEAFF. CDR3 DNA: TGTGCCAGCAGCTTAGCGGGCAGGGACACTGAAGCTTTCTTT. This chain links TRBV7-9 with TRBJ1-1; perhaps TRBD1 as D (5 bases). The germline V and J ends were trimmed by 0 bases and 3 bases, with 8 bases remaining between them. This CDR3 is 14 amino acids long. The germline V gene has CDR1 SEHNR and CDR2 FQNEAQ (reference sequence).

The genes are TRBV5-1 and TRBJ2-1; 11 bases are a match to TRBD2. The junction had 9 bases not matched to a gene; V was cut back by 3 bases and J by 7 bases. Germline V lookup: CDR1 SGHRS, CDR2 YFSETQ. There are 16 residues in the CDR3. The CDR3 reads CASSWGIAGGVNEQFF. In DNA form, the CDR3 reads TGCGCCAGCAGCTGGGGGATAGCGGGAGGGGTGAATGAGCAGTTCTTC. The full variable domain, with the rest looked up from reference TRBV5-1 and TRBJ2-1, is KAGVTQTPRYLIKTRGQQVTLSCSPISGHRSVSWYQQTPGQGLQFLFEYFSETQRNKGNFPGRFSGRQFSNSRSEMNVSTLELGDSALYLCASSWGIAGGVNEQFFGPGTRLTVL.

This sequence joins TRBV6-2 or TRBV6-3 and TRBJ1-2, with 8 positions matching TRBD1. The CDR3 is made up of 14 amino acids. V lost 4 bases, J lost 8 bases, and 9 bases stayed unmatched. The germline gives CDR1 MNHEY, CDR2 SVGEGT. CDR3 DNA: TGTGCCAGCAGTTTGGGACTACAGGGGGAAGGCTACACCTTC. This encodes CASSLGLQGEGYTF.

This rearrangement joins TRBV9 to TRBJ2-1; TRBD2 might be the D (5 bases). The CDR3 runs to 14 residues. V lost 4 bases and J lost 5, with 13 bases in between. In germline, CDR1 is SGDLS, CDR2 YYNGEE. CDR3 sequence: CASSPFYGDNEQFF. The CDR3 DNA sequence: TGTGCCAGCAGCCCCTTCTACGGGGACAATGAGCAGTTCTTC.

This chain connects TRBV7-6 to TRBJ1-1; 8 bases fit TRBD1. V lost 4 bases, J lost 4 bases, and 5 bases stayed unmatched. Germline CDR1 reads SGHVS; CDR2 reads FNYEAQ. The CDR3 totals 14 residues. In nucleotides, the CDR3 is TGTGCCAGCAGCTCAGGACAGGGTCCCACTGAAGCTTTCTTT. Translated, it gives CASSSGQGPTEAFF. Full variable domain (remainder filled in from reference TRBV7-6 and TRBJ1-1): GAGVSQSPRYKVTKRGQDVALRCDPISGHVSLYWYRQALGQGPEFLTYFNYEAQQDKSGLPNDRFSAERPEGSISTLTIQRTEQRDSAMYRCASSSGQGPTEAFFGQGTRLTVV.

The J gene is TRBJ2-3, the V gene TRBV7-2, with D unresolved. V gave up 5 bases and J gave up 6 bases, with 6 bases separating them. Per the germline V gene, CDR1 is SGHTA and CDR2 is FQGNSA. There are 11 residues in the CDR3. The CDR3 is CASSPRDTQYF. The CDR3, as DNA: TGTGCCAGCAGCCCCAGGGATACGCAGTATTTT.

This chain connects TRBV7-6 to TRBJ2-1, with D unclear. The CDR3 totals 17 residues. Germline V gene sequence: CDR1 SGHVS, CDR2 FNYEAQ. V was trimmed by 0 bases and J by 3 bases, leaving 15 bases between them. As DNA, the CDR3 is TGTGCCAGCAGCTTAGCGCGCGCAGAAAATCACTACAATGAGCAGTTCTTC. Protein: CASSLARAENHYNEQFF.

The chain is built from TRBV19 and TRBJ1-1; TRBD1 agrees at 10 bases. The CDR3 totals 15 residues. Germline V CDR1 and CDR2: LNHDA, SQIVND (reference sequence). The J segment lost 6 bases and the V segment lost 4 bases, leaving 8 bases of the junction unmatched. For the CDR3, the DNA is TGTGCCAGTAGTAGGGCGGGGACAGGGGCGCCTGAAGCTTTCTTT. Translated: CASSRAGTGAPEAFF. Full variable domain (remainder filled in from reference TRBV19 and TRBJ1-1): DGGITQSPKYLFRKEGQNVTLSCEQNLNHDAMYWYRQDPGQGLRLIYYSQIVNDFQKGDIAEGYSVSREKKESFPLTVTSAQKNPTAFYLCASSRAGTGAPEAFFGQGTRLTVV.

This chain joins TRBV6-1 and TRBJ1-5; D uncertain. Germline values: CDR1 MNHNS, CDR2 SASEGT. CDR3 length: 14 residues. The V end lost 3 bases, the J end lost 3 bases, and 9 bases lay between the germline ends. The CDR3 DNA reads TGTGCCAGCAGTGACGGACGGAACAATCAGCCCCAGCATTTT. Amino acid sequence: CASSDGRNNQPQHF.

The CDR3 sequence: CASSLGTGGNTIYF. CDR3 in DNA: TGTGCCAGCAGCCTGGGGACAGGTGGAAACACCATATATTTT. V and J are TRBV7-2 and TRBJ1-3; 8 bases are shared with TRBD1. CDR3 length equals 14 residues. Germline CDR1 SGHTA, CDR2 FQGNSA. V gave up 5 bases and J gave up 3 bases; unmatched junction bases: 3. Combining the CDR3 with reference TRBV7-2 and TRBJ1-3 gives the whole variable domain GAGVSQSPSNKVTEKGKDVELRCDPISGHTALYWYRQSLGQGLEFLIYFQGNSAPDKSGLPSDRFSAERTGGSVSTLTIQRTQQEDSAVYLCASSLGTGGNTIYFGEGSWLTVV.

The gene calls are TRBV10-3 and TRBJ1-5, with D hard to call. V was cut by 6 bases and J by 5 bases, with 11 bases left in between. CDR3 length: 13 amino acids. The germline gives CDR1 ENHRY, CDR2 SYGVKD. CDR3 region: CAIREQPDQPQHF. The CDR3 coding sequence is TGTGCCATCAGGGAACAGCCGGATCAGCCCCAGCATTTT.

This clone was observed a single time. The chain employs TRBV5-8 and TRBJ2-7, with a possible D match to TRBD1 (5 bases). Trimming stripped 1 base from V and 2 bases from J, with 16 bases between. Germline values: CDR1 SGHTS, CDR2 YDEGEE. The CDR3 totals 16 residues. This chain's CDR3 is CASSLLRTPETYEQYF. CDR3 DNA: TGTGCCAGCAGCTTGTTGAGGACACCCGAGACCTACGAGCAGTACTTC.

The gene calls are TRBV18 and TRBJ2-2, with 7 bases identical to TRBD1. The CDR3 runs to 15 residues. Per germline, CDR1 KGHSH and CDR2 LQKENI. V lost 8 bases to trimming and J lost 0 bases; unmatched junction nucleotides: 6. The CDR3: CASTRTGANTGELFF. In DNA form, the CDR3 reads TGTGCCAGCACCAGGACAGGTGCGAACACCGGGGAGCTGTTTTTT.

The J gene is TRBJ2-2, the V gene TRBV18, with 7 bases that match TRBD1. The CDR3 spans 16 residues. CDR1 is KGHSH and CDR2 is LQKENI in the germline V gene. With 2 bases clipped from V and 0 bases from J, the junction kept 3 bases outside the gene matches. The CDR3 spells CASSPFQGANTGELFF. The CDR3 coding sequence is TGTGCCAGCTCACCATTCCAGGGGGCGAACACCGGGGAGCTGTTTTTT.

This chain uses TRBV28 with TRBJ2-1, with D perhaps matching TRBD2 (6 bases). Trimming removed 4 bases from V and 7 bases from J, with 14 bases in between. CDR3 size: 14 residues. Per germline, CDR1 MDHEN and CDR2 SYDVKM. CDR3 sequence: CASSYLAQGNEQFF. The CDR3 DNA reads TGTGCCAGCAGTTATCTAGCGCAGGGAAATGAGCAGTTCTTC. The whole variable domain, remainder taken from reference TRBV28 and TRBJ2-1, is DVKVTQSSRYLVKRTGEKVFLECVQDMDHENMFWYRQDPGLGLRLIYFSYDVKMKEKGDIPEGYSVSREKKERFSLILESASTNQTSMYLCASSYLAQGNEQFFGPGTRLTVL.

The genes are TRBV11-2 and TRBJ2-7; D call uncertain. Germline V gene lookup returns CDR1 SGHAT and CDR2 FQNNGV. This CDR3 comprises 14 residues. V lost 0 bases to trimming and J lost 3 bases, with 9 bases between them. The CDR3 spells CASSLDHNSYEQYF. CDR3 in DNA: TGTGCCAGCAGCTTAGATCATAACAGCTACGAGCAGTACTTC.

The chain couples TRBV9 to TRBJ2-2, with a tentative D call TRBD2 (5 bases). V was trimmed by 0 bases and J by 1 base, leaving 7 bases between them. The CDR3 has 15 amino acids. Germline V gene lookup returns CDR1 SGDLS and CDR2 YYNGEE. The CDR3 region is CASSVGTGNTGELFF. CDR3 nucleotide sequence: TGTGCCAGCAGCGTAGGGACTGGGAACACCGGGGAGCTGTTTTTT.

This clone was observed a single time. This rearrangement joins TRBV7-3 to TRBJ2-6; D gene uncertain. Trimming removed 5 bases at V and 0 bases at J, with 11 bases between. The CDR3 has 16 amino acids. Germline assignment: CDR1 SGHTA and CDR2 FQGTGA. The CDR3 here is CASSTGRPSGANVLTF. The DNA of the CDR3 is TGTGCCAGCAGCACTGGACGGCCCTCTGGGGCCAACGTCCTGACTTTC.

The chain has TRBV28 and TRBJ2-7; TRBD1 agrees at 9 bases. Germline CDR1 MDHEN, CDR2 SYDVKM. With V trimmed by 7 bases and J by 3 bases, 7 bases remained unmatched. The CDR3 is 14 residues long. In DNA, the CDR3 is TGTGCCAGCAAACCCTCGGGACAGGGCTACGAGCAGTACTTC. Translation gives CASKPSGQGYEQYF.

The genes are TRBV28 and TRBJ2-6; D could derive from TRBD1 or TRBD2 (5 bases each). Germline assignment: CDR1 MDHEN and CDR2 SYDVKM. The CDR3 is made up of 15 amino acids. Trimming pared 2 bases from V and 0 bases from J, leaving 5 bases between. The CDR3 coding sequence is TGTGCCAGCAGTTTAGGGGGCTCTGGGGCCAACGTCCTGACTTTC. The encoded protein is CASSLGGSGANVLTF.

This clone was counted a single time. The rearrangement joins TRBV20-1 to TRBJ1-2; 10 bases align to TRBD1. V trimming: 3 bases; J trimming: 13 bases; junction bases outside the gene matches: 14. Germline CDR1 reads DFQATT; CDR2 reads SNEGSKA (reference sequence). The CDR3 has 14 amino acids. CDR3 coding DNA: TGCAGTGCTAGTCGCCAACCGGGACAGGGGCCCCTCACCTTC. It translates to CSASRQPGQGPLTF.

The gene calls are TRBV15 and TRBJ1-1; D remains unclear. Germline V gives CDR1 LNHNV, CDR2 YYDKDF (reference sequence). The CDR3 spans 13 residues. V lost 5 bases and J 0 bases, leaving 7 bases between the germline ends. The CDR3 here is CATSARMNTEAFF. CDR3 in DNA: TGTGCCACCAGCGCCCGGATGAACACTGAAGCTTTCTTT.

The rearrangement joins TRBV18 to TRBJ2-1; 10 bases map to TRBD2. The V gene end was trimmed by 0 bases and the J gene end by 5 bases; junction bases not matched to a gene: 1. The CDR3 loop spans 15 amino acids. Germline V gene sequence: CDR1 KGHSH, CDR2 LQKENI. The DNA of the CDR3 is TGTGCCAGCTCACCACCACTAGCGGGACACAATGAGCAGTTCTTC. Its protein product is CASSPPLAGHNEQFF.

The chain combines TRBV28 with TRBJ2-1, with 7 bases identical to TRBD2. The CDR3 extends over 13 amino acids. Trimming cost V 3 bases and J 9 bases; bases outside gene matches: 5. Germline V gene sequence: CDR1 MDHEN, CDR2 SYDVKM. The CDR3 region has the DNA TGTGCCAGCAGTTTCGGGGGGTGGAGTGAGCAGTTCTTC. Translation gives CASSFGGWSEQFF. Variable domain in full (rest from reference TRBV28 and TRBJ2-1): DVKVTQSSRYLVKRTGEKVFLECVQDMDHENMFWYRQDPGLGLRLIYFSYDVKMKEKGDIPEGYSVSREKKERFSLILESASTNQTSMYLCASSFGGWSEQFFGPGTRLTVL.

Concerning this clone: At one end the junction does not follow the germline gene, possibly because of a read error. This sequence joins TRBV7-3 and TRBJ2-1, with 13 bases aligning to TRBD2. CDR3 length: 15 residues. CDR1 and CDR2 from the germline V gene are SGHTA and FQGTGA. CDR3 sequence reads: CASSPTGLAGSSTVF. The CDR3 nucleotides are TGTGCCAGCAGCCCTACGGGACTAGCGGGATCTAGCACGGTCTTC.